These 3 T cell receptor beta chains were all obtained from the same sample, sequenced in a study of CD8+ T cells in alopecia areata. Treatment defined: oral pan-JAK inhibitor, 5-10 mg twice daily. RNA extraction was followed by reverse transcription into cDNA, which acted as the sequencing template. Here immunoSEQ multiplex PCR was the method, and the copy in TCRdb shows in-frame clones only, minus some. The table lists about 210,000 clones, about 57% of them singletons. Specimen: CD4+ T cells sorted from blood, collected at week 4, from a patient treated with tofacitinib. These receptors all stem from a human donor with alopecia areata.

J is TRBJ2-6 and V is TRBV5-6, with D maybe TRBD1 (6 bases). Deletions cut 4 bases from V and 1 base from J, with 21 bases between. Germline V lookup: CDR1 SGHDT, CDR2 YYEEEE. There are 19 residues in the CDR3. The CDR3 protein is CASSPPGQAARSGANVLTF. The CDR3, as DNA: TGTGCCAGCAGCCCACCGGGACAAGCCGCTAGGTCTGGGGCCAACGTCCTGACTTTC.

The chain employs TRBV25-1 and TRBJ1-5; D is uncertain. The V end lost 4 bases, the J end lost 3 bases, and 4 bases lay between the germline ends. This CDR3 is 12 amino acids long. Germline CDR1 MGHDK, CDR2 SYGVNS. The CDR3 coding sequence is TGTGCCAGCAGTGGGCCCAATCAGCCCCAGCATTTT. This codes for CASSGPNQPQHF.

This clone has a handful of counts. Other DNA sequences in this sample translate to the same CDR3. This chain uses TRBV30 with TRBJ1-2, with D possibly matching TRBD1 (6 bases). V was clipped by 0 bases and J by 4 bases, with 9 bases between them. The CDR3 is 13 residues long. Germline V lookup: CDR1 GTSNPN, CDR2 SVGIG (reference sequence). The CDR3 bases are TGTGCCTGGAGTGTAGGGGGGACCTATGGCTACACCTTC. Protein sequence: CAWSVGGTYGYTF.